This T cell receptor beta chain was recovered during a study of blood T cell repertoires in COVID-19. In the authors' workflow: Cell counts per sample came from amplifying reference gene primers. Method: immunoSEQ multiplex PCR; TCRdb's copy keeps in-frame clones and lacks some. That table furnishes V, J and clone size, whereas the DNA furnished D and trimming. The table has just over 80,000 clones, around 81% seen once; the top ten hold around 43%. The germline V gene has CDR1 SNHLY and CDR2 FYNNEI. The germline V and J ends were trimmed by 8 bases and 3 bases, with 16 bases remaining between them. This CDR3 comprises 14 residues.

The clonotype originates from a man older than 75 with acute or convalescent COVID-19. V gene TRBV2 combines with J gene TRBJ1-1, with TRBD1 as a possible D gene (6 bases). The specimen sequenced was peripheral blood. CDR3 nucleotides: TGTGCCAGCCAGATGACAGGCCGGGACACTGAAGCTTTCTTT. Translated, it gives CASQMTGRDTEAFF.